This TCR beta chain was observed in a study of radiation and T cells in renal cell carcinoma (dated by TCRdb to between 2020 and 2021). About the study as a whole: TCR beta sequencing covered fewer than 60 samples in total, comprising around 26 tumors and roughly 27 peripheral blood samples. Across all 53 samples, 4,016,671 unique CDR3 nucleotide sequences, encoding about 2,700,000 unique CDR3 amino acid sequences, were identified.

The paper's findings and limits, for the study overall: With a single-armed trial design, the study had no way to address how radiation dose or scheduling affects the TCR repertoire. Because only small tumor regions of roughly 0.9 g were available, intratumoral heterogeneity was not captured. Irradiated tumors contained more dominant CDR3 motifs, and these motifs occupied a larger share of the repertoire than in control tumors. TCR clonality was higher in irradiated tumors than in controls, as the top 100 clonotypes made up an average of approximately 50% of the repertoire in irradiated tumors compared with 43% in nephrectomy-only tumors.

TCR beta libraries were generated from genomic DNA with the immunoSEQ kit, following the manufacturer's recommendations. To prepare the libraries, a first multiplex PCR with proprietary primers was run, followed by a second PCR that added unique barcodes, and a bead cleanup was done after each round. Each sample batch included a kit-provided positive control reaction and a negative control reaction. The final libraries were assessed on an Agilent 4200 TapeStation D1000 ScreenTape, pooled by volume, and quantified by qPCR. An Illumina NextSeq500 fitted with a MidOutput 150-cycle cartridge performed the sequencing, running 156 Read1 cycles and 15 Index1 cycles with the kit's custom primers. The pooled library was loaded at about 1 pM, and around 18% PhiX control was spiked in. Concerning the study's data processing: Vendor-processed data were analyzed in R, and a clonotype was defined as all T cells sharing the same CDR3 nucleotide sequence. For clone abundance analyses, frequencies were normalized to the 10,000 most abundant clones in each sample. Public T cell clones, which averaged fewer than five per sample, were removed prior to analysis. Dominant motif analysis used ImmunoMap with the PAM10 matrix, gap penalty 30 and homology threshold 0.3; motifs with cumulative frequency at least 0.01 counted as dominant. TCRdb's version of the immuneACCESS table is confined to in-frame rearrangements and falls short of the full clone set. An unresolved V gene accounts for under half of the shortfall where checked; the remainder is of unknown origin. The V and J calls and clone size were taken over from that table, and D and trimming were inferred from the DNA. This sample is represented by approximately 14,000 clones; 57% of them were singletons. 10% to 15% of the sample lies in the top ten.

Points on this clone: There is no known antigen for this receptor. Base-call qualities are not available, and no considerably larger clone is one nucleotide away.

Interpreted using the paper, the time point label stands for: tumor resected at nephrectomy. Per the publication, the treatment or condition label means: treatment-naive control, cytoreductive nephrectomy. For controls, tumors were taken from treatment-naive renal cell carcinoma patients who had cytoreductive nephrectomy with no radiation beforehand. Every patient's renal cell carcinoma showed clear cell pathology. The control tumors used for TCR sequencing were from a few females and 11 to 12 males, were resected between the early 2010s and the mid-2010s, and had a median patient age of approximately 56 years (range roughly 35 to 85). Tumors were mechanically dissociated, digested with collagenase/hyaluronidase at 37 °C, processed in gentleMACS C tubes, and stored in liquid nitrogen. Genomic DNA for TCR sequencing was prepared using the QIAamp DNA Blood Mini Kit (Qiagen). The analyses included just those samples that passed every quality control check.

From V the trimming removes 3 bases and from J it removes 3 bases, while the gene matches leave 3 bases of the junction unaccounted for. The CDR3 measures 15 amino acids from cysteine to phenylalanine. The DNA shown is the 45-base CDR3, in frame from base 1. The germline V gene (reference sequence) sets CDR1 to SEHNR and CDR2 to FQNEAQ. The sample in question was tumor tissue, obtained from a patient whose treatment was nephrectomy without radiotherapy. The TCR was taken from a man over 45 with renal cell carcinoma. The chain couples TRBV7-9 to TRBJ1-4, with 8 middle bases fitting TRBD1. The DNA reads TGTGCCAGCAGCTTTCCGGGACAGGCTAATGAAAAACTGTTTTTT. Its amino acids are CASSFPGQANEKLFF.